These 30 T cell receptor beta chains share one sample of origin, sequenced in a study of CD8 T cells in Susac syndrome. An amount of RNA that ranged from roughly 0.5 to 1 ug was reverse transcribed with random hexamers. From the immunoSEQ multiplex PCR reads, TCRdb called clonotypes with MiXCR, one entry per CDR3 protein. The profile shows around 200,000 distinct CDR3 sequences, 90% to 96% of them singletons. What was sequenced was CD4+ T cells from PBMCs. These receptors were taken from a human donor with Susac syndrome.

The chain uses TRBV5-1 and TRBJ2-2; D unclear. CDR3 length: 13 amino acids. Deletions cut 7 bases from V and 5 bases from J, with 12 bases between. Germline CDR1 SGHRS, CDR2 YFSETQ. The CDR3 spells CASGLPVTGELFF. The CDR3 DNA is TGCGCCAGCGGTCTGCCCGTTACCGGGGAGCTGTTTTTT.

CDR3 sequence: CATTGTAHSYEQYF. CDR3 DNA: TGTGCCACCACCGGGACAGCCCACTCCTACGAGCAGTACTTC. V gene TRBV24-1 combines with J gene TRBJ2-7; 7 bases are shared with TRBD1. J lost 0 bases, V lost 8 bases, and 6 bases had no gene match. From germline, CDR1 is KGHDR and CDR2 SFDVKD. The CDR3 loop spans 14 amino acids.

The V call is TRBV12-3 or TRBV12-4, the J call TRBJ2-1; possibly TRBD1 for D (6 bases). V shed 5 bases and J shed 7 bases, with 12 bases lying between them. The CDR3 extends over 13 amino acids. CDR3: CASSQTGLNEQFF. CDR3 coding DNA: TGTGCCAGCAGTCAGACAGGTCTGAATGAGCAGTTCTTC.

The CDR3 nucleotides are TGTGCCAGCAGTTTAATGTCTGGGCAGGGAGGCAATCAGCCCCAGCATTTT. Its protein is CASSLMSGQGGNQPQHF. This sequence joins TRBV27 and TRBJ1-5; perhaps TRBD1 as D (5 bases). Between the trimmed V and J ends, which lost 2 bases and 2 bases, there was a span of 16 bases. The CDR3 consists of 17 residues. Looked up from germline, CDR1 is MNHEY and CDR2 is SMNVEV (reference sequence).

The chain joins TRBV4-2 to TRBJ2-1; the D gene is possibly TRBD1 (5 bases). The germline V gene encodes CDR1 LGHNA and CDR2 YNFKEQ. The germline V and J ends were trimmed by 3 bases and 2 bases, with 14 bases remaining between them. The CDR3 runs to 16 residues. This CDR3 reads CASSHSDTGTYNEQFF. In DNA form, the CDR3 reads TGTGCCAGCAGCCACTCAGATACAGGTACCTACAATGAGCAGTTCTTC.

The chain carries TRBV19 and TRBJ1-5, with TRBD1 matching 7 bases. The length of the CDR3 is 14 residues. The germline CDR1 and CDR2 sequences are LNHDA and SQIVND (reference sequence). V lost 7 bases and J lost 3; bases outside the gene matches: 6. CDR3 sequence: CASTAGTDNQPQHF. Written as DNA, the CDR3 is TGTGCCAGTACTGCCGGGACAGACAATCAGCCCCAGCATTTT.

The CDR3: CASTRESTGYGYTF. The CDR3 DNA is TGTGCCAGCACCCGGGAATCGACAGGGTATGGCTACACCTTC. The chain links TRBV7-2 to TRBJ1-2, with 7 positions matching TRBD1. CDR1 is SGHTA and CDR2 is FQGNSA in the germline V gene. With 7 bases clipped from V and 5 bases from J, the junction kept 10 bases outside the gene matches. This CDR3 has 14 residues.

CDR3 protein: CASSLVNEQYF. CDR3 DNA sequence: TGTGCCAGCAGCTTGGTTAACGAGCAGTACTTC. V is TRBV5-6 and J is TRBJ2-7; D gene ambiguous. This CDR3 is 11 amino acids long. The V end lost 0 bases, the J end lost 5 bases, and 3 bases lay between the germline ends. Germline values: CDR1 SGHDT, CDR2 YYEEEE.

The rearrangement links TRBV7-9 to TRBJ1-2; 7 positions agree with TRBD1. This CDR3 comprises 15 residues. Germline trimming cut 5 bases from V and 1 base from J; bases unmatched to any gene: 7. Per germline, CDR1 SEHNR and CDR2 FQNEAQ (reference sequence). This CDR3 reads CASSPRRDSNYGYTF. The CDR3, as DNA: TGTGCCAGCAGCCCCCGCCGGGACAGTAACTATGGCTACACCTTC.

The chain uses TRBV30 and TRBJ2-4; D gene ambiguous. CDR1 and CDR2 (germline): GTSNPN, SVGIG (reference sequence). The germline V and J ends were trimmed by 2 bases and 1 base, with 9 bases remaining between them. The CDR3 spans 14 residues. In DNA, the CDR3 is TGTGCCTGGAGTACTCCTACGGCCAAAAACATTCAGTACTTC. Protein: CAWSTPTAKNIQYF.

The chain uses TRBV4-2 and TRBJ2-2, with 10 bases fitting TRBD2. Germline assignment: CDR1 LGHNA and CDR2 YNFKEQ. V trimming: 1 base; J trimming: 7 bases; junction bases outside the gene matches: 9. The CDR3 is 17 residues long. The chain's CDR3 is CASSQVITSGEDGELFF. As DNA, the CDR3 is TGTGCCAGCAGCCAAGTAATCACTAGCGGGGAAGACGGGGAGCTGTTTTTT.

This chain uses TRBV5-8 with TRBJ2-3; D assignment may be TRBD1 or TRBD2 (5 bases each). CDR1 SGHTS and CDR2 YDEGEE come from the germline V gene. Trimming removed 4 bases at V and 0 bases at J, with 12 bases between. This CDR3 is built from 15 residues. The CDR3 DNA sequence: TGTGCCAGCAGCACGGGGCCCCCTAGCACAGATACGCAGTATTTT. Amino acid sequence: CASSTGPPSTDTQYF.

This chain joins TRBV15 and TRBJ1-5; D not certain. CDR3 size: 14 residues. Germline V CDR1 and CDR2: LNHNV, YYDKDF (reference sequence). The ends were cut back, 0 bases at V and 1 base at J, with 4 bases in the middle. The CDR3 is CATSREVSNQPQHF. The CDR3 region has the DNA TGTGCCACCAGCAGAGAAGTAAGCAATCAGCCCCAGCATTTT.

The chain recombines TRBV5-1 with TRBJ2-5, with D possibly being TRBD1 (6 bases). This CDR3 has 16 amino acids. Looked up from germline, CDR1 is SGHRS and CDR2 is YFSETQ. Trimming cost V 0 bases and J 1 base, with 13 bases left between them. CDR3 sequence reads: CASSLAIGQTQETQYF. CDR3 nucleotides: TGCGCCAGCAGCTTGGCGATCGGACAGACCCAAGAGACCCAGTACTTC.

The chain links TRBV5-4 to TRBJ1-3; D is ambiguous. This CDR3 is built from 14 residues. Germline CDR1 reads SGHNT; CDR2 reads YYREEE (reference sequence). Trimming took off 0 bases at V and 1 base at J, with 5 bases between the two ends. This CDR3 reads CASSLGLSGNTIYF. CDR3 DNA sequence: TGTGCCAGCAGCTTGGGTTTGTCTGGAAACACCATATATTTT. Supplemented by reference TRBV5-4 and TRBJ1-3, the full variable domain reads ETGVTQSPTHLIKTRGQQVTLRCSSQSGHNTVSWYQQALGQGPQFIFQYYREEENGRGNFPPRFSGLQFPNYSSELNVNALELDDSALYLCASSLGLSGNTIYFGEGSWLTVV.

V gene TRBV30 combines with J gene TRBJ2-7; unclear D gene. Germline V CDR1 and CDR2: GTSNPN, SVGIG (reference sequence). This CDR3 has 11 amino acids. V was pared by 3 bases and J by 0 bases, with 3 bases between. CDR3 in amino acids: CAWRSSYEQYF. The CDR3 coding sequence is TGTGCCTGGAGGAGCTCCTACGAGCAGTACTTC.

This clonotype was seen once. The genes are TRBV4-3 and TRBJ2-1, with TRBD2 matching over 9 bases. Germline loops: CDR1 LGHNA, CDR2 YSLEER. The CDR3 consists of 13 residues. The V and J ends lost 6 bases and 5 bases, in that order; junction bases with no gene match: 2. The CDR3: CASRQRGDNEQFF. Here the CDR3 DNA reads TGCGCCAGCAGACAGCGGGGGGACAATGAGCAGTTCTTC.

The genes are TRBV3-1 and TRBJ2-7, with TRBD1 matching 12 bases. Germline lookup yields CDR1 LGHDT and CDR2 YNNKEL (reference sequence). The V segment lost 3 bases and the J segment 7 bases; nucleotides outside the gene matches: 7. This CDR3 contains 15 residues. The CDR3 spells CASSHPGQGAGEQYF. The CDR3, as DNA: TGTGCCAGCAGCCATCCGGGACAGGGGGCCGGGGAGCAGTACTTC.

The J gene is TRBJ1-6, the V gene TRBV11-2, with D perhaps TRBD1 (5 bases). Germline V gene lookup returns CDR1 SGHAT and CDR2 FQNNGV. This CDR3 contains 13 residues. Trimming removed 2 bases at V and 7 bases at J, with 6 bases between. CDR3 DNA sequence: TGTGCCAGCAGCTTATGGGGGAATTCACCCCTCCACTTT. It encodes CASSLWGNSPLHF.

V usage is TRBV20-1 and J usage is TRBJ1-2; D possibly corresponds to TRBD1 (5 bases). In germline, CDR1 is DFQATT, CDR2 SNEGSKA (reference sequence). V was shortened by 0 bases and J by 7 bases, with 24 bases between the two germline ends. There are 17 residues in the CDR3. The CDR3, as DNA: TGCAGTGCTAGAGATGGGGCCGAGACCGGCCTTTTGGGTGGCTACACCTTC. This sequence encodes CSARDGAETGLLGGYTF.

This CDR3 reads CASRTGTDTQYF. In DNA, the CDR3 is TGTGCCAGCAGGACAGGCACAGATACGCAGTATTTT. The chain has TRBV3-1 and TRBJ2-3, with a tentative D call TRBD1 (5 bases). This CDR3 is built from 12 residues. Germline V lookup: CDR1 LGHDT, CDR2 YNNKEL (reference sequence). Deletions cut 6 bases from V and 1 base from J, with 5 bases between.

This clonotype was seen a single time. This rearrangement joins TRBV28 to TRBJ2-3; D is ambiguous. The CDR3 is 15 amino acids. Germline V gives CDR1 MDHEN, CDR2 SYDVKM. V was cut by 7 bases and J by 0 bases, with 14 bases left in between. This CDR3 reads CASIPWSASTDTQYF. The DNA for the CDR3 is TGTGCCAGCATCCCGTGGTCCGCTAGCACAGATACGCAGTATTTT.

The chain joins TRBV7-2 to TRBJ2-5, with D maybe TRBD1 (6 bases). Trimming pared 7 bases from V and 5 bases from J, leaving 14 bases between. The CDR3 has 13 amino acids. In germline, CDR1 is SGHTA, CDR2 FQGNSA. CDR3 sequence (DNA): TGTGCCAGCATCAGAGAGAGGGGGGAGACCCAGTACTTC. Translation: CASIRERGETQYF.

This clonotype was seen a single time. The V and J genes are TRBV4-3 and TRBJ2-1; D is tentatively TRBD1 or TRBD2 (5 bases each). The CDR3 sequence is 16 residues long. V was trimmed by 8 bases and J by 4 bases, leaving 21 bases between them. Germline V gives CDR1 LGHNA, CDR2 YSLEER. The CDR3 sequence: CASSPWAGTLYNEQFF. CDR3 nucleotide sequence: TGCGCCAGCTCTCCCTGGGCCGGGACCCTTTACAATGAGCAGTTCTTC.

J is TRBJ1-2 and V is TRBV30; TRBD1 might be the D (5 bases). Looked up from germline, CDR1 is GTSNPN and CDR2 is SVGIG (reference sequence). V lost 3 bases and J 8 bases, leaving 10 bases between the germline ends. This CDR3 has 11 residues. In nucleotides, the CDR3 is TGTGCCTGGAGCGGTGGGGGGGGCTACACCTTC. It yields the protein CAWSGGGGYTF.

The chain combines TRBV29-1 with TRBJ2-6; no firm D call. Germline V gene lookup returns CDR1 SQVTM and CDR2 ANQGSEA. V was shortened by 3 bases and J by 4 bases, with 4 bases between the two germline ends. This CDR3 spans 12 amino acids. The CDR3 loop reads CSVDTGANVLTF. CDR3 DNA: TGCAGCGTTGACACAGGGGCCAACGTCCTGACTTTC.

This chain connects TRBV7-2 to TRBJ2-5; the D is unclear. From germline, CDR1 is SGHTA and CDR2 FQGNSA. Trimming shortened V by 5 bases and J by 3 bases, and 10 bases separated the two germline ends. This CDR3 has 13 amino acids. CDR3 sequence: CASSLDLEETQYF. The CDR3 coding sequence is TGTGCCAGCAGCCTAGACTTGGAAGAGACCCAGTACTTC.

CDR3 loop: CASSERAGPTDTQYF. CDR3 bases: TGTGCCAGCAGTGAAAGGGCAGGCCCCACAGATACGCAGTATTTT. J is TRBJ2-3 and V is TRBV2; D remains unclear. The ends were cut back, 2 bases at V and 2 bases at J, with 11 bases in the middle. Germline CDR1 is SNHLY and CDR2 is FYNNEI. The CDR3 extends over 15 amino acids. Drawing the rest from reference TRBV2 and TRBJ2-3, the complete variable domain is EPEVTQTPSHQVTQMGQEVILRCVPISNHLYFYWYRQILGQKVEFLVSFYNNEISEKSEIFDDQFSVERPDGSNFTLKIRSTKLEDSAMYFCASSERAGPTDTQYFGPGTRLTVL.

V gene TRBV7-3 combines with J gene TRBJ1-2; TRBD1 aligns across 10 bases. The CDR3 is 16 amino acids. Germline loops: CDR1 SGHTA, CDR2 FQGTGA. Germline trimming cut 0 bases from V and 8 bases from J; bases unmatched to any gene: 9. The CDR3: CASSLTHSTGGGGYTF. Here the CDR3 DNA reads TGTGCCAGCAGCTTAACCCACTCGACAGGGGGCGGGGGCTACACCTTC.

The rearrangement uses TRBV30 and TRBJ1-2; 8 nucleotides align to TRBD1. There are 14 residues in the CDR3. V gave up 7 bases and J gave up 4 bases; unmatched junction bases: 11. From germline, CDR1 is GTSNPN and CDR2 SVGIG (reference sequence). CDR3 sequence reads: CALTLDRVTYGYTF. The CDR3 DNA sequence: TGTGCCTTGACCCTGGACAGGGTAACCTATGGCTACACCTTC. The full variable domain, rest sourced from reference TRBV30 and TRBJ1-2, is SQTIHQWPATLVQPVGSPLSLECTVEGTSNPNLYWYRQAAGRGLQLLFYSVGIGQISSEVPQNLSASRPQDRQFILSSKKLLLSDSGFYLCALTLDRVTYGYTFGSGTRLTVV.